Sequencing of this TCR beta chain was carried out in a study of T cells in localized non-small cell lung cancer. CDR3 length: 13 amino acids. CDR1 is SGHTA, CDR2 FQGNSA, per germline. The V segment lost 1 base and the J segment 12 bases; nucleotides outside the gene matches: 4. The repertoire was sequenced with immunoSEQ multiplex PCR; TCRdb's copy has only in-frame clones and lacks some. The sample gives approximately 23,000 clones, roughly 89% of which show up once; 13% is in the top ten. The chain carries TRBV7-2 and TRBJ1-4, with 8 bases lining up with TRBD1. Specimen: peripheral blood, collected before any cancer treatment. The sequence was obtained from a male donor at least 60 years old with stage I lung adenocarcinoma. The CDR3 loop reads CASSLETGVQLFF. In nucleotides, the CDR3 is TGTGCCAGCAGCTTAGAGACAGGGGTACAACTGTTTTTT.